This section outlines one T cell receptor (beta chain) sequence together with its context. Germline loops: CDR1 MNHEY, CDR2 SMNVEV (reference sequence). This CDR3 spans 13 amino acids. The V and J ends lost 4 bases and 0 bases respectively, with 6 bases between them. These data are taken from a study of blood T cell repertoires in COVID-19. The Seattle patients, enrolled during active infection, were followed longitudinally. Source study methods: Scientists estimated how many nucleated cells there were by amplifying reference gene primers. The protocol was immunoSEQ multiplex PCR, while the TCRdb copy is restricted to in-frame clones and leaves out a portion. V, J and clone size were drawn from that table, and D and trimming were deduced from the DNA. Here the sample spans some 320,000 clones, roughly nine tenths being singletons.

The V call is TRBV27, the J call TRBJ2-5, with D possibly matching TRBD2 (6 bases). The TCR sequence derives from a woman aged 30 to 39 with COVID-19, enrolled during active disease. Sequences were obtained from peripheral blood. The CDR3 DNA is TGTGCCAGCAGTTGGGGGGACCAAGAGACCCAGTACTTC. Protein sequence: CASSWGDQETQYF.